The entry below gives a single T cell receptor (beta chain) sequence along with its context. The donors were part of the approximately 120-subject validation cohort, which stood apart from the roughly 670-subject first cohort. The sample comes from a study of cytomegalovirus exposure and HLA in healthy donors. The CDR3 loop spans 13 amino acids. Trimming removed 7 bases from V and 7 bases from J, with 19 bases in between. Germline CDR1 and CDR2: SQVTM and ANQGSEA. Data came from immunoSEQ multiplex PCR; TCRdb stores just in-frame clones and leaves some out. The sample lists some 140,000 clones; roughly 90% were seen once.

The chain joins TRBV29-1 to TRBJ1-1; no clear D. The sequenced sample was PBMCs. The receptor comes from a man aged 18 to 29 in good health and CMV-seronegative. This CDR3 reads CSALTRRDGEAFF. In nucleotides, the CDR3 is TGCAGCGCTCTTACTAGGAGGGATGGTGAAGCTTTCTTT.